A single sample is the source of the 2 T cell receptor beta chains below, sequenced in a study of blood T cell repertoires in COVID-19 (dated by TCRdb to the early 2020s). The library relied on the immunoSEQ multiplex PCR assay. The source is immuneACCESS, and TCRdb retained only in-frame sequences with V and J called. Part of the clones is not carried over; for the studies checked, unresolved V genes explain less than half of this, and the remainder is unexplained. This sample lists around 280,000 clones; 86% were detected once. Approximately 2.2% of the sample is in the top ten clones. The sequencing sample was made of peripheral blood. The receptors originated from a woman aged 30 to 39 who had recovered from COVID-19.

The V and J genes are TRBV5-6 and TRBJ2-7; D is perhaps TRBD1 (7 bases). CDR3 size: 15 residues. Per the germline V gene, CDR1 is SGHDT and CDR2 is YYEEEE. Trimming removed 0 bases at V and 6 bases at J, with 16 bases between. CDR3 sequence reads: CASSLVGQGGGEQYF. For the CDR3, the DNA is TGTGCCAGCAGCTTGGTAGGGCAGGGGGGAGGCGAGCAGTACTTC.

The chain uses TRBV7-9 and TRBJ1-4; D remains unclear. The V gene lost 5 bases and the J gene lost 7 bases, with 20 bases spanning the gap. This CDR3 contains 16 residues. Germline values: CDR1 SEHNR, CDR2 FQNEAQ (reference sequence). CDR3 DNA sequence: TGTGCCAGCAGCCTAGTACGGGGTGGGAACACTGAAAAACTGTTTTTT. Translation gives CASSLVRGGNTEKLFF.